A single sample is the source of the 6 T cell receptor beta chains below, sequenced in a study of T cell responses to AZD1222 COVID-19 vaccine. TCRdb's table, derived via immunoSEQ multiplex PCR, lists solely in-frame clones and lacks some. The data contain about 150,000 clones, 90% of them seen just once; the ten biggest clones take up 1.5%. The sequences come from peripheral blood, collected 28 days after the second AZD1222 dose. These receptors were taken from an adult who received the AZD1222 COVID-19 vaccine.

V gene TRBV14 combines with J gene TRBJ1-4, with unresolved D. The CDR3 totals 17 residues. Trimming removed 1 base at V and 4 bases at J, with 16 bases between. Looked up from germline, CDR1 is SGHDN and CDR2 is FVKESK. Here the CDR3 reads CASSQGWPGPYNEKLFF. The CDR3 DNA sequence: TGTGCCAGCAGCCAAGGGTGGCCGGGTCCCTATAATGAAAAACTGTTTTTT.

The rearrangement uses TRBV6-1 and TRBJ1-5; D remains ambiguous. CDR1 and CDR2 (germline): MNHNS, SASEGT. This CDR3 is built from 16 residues. The V end lost 0 bases, the J end lost 3 bases, and 12 bases lay between the germline ends. The CDR3 DNA reads as TGTGCCAGCAGTGAAGCTCTGGGCAGCATCAATCAGCCCCAGCATTTT. Translating it yields CASSEALGSINQPQHF.

This sequence joins TRBV5-1 and TRBJ1-2; D may be TRBD1 (5 bases). CDR1 and CDR2 (germline): SGHRS, YFSETQ. This CDR3 contains 16 residues. The ends were cut back, 3 bases at V and 0 bases at J, with 15 bases in the middle. CDR3: CASSSLREGSNYGYTF. In nucleotides, the CDR3 is TGCGCCAGCAGCTCTTTACGCGAGGGGTCTAACTATGGCTACACCTTC.

V is TRBV7-9 and J is TRBJ1-1; D is uncertain. Germline V gives CDR1 SEHNR, CDR2 FQNEAQ (reference sequence). The CDR3 consists of 15 residues. V was pared by 2 bases and J by 2 bases, with 12 bases between. CDR3 coding DNA: TGTGCCAGCAGCTTAAGGGTTTCGGTCAACACTGAAGCTTTCTTT. Translated: CASSLRVSVNTEAFF.

The chain combines TRBV30 with TRBJ2-5; D might be TRBD2 (5 bases). Trimming removed 2 bases from V and 3 bases from J, with 10 bases in between. The CDR3 totals 13 residues. CDR1 is GTSNPN and CDR2 is SVGIG in the germline V gene (reference sequence). The DNA for the CDR3 is TGTGCCTGGAGTAGAGGGTTCGAAGAGACCCAGTACTTC. Its translation is CAWSRGFEETQYF.

The chain is built from TRBV10-2 and TRBJ2-7, with TRBD1 as a possible D gene (6 bases). Germline V gives CDR1 WSHSY, CDR2 SAAADI. The V gene lost 5 bases and the J gene lost 4 bases, with 9 bases spanning the gap. The CDR3 loop spans 12 amino acids. CDR3 residues: CASSIRGYEQYF. The CDR3 bases are TGCGCCAGCAGTATCAGGGGTTACGAGCAGTACTTC.